This passage covers 28 T cell receptor beta chains from one sample sequenced in a study of response to subunit inactivated influenza vaccine. TCRdb called the RT-PCR reads again in MiXCR, with one record for every CDR3 protein. The table includes 500,000 to 700,000 distinct CDR3 sequences, approximately 20% detected once. These records were also assigned to another study, of T cells expressing NK-cell markers. That investigation notes: Making the TCR beta cDNA relied on 5'RACE template switching with UMIs.

This specimen consisted of CD4+ T cells sorted from PBMCs, obtained roughly 12 days after vaccination. The receptors here all came from a man in his fifties who received an inactivated influenza vaccine.

The CDR3 sequence is CASRHTTLKDRKSSYEQYF. The CDR3 nucleotides read TGTGCCAGCAGACATACCACATTAAAGGACAGAAAGAGCTCCTACGAGCAGTACTTC. The rearrangement uses TRBV7-9 and TRBJ2-7; TRBD1 is a possible D gene (6 bases). The CDR3 is made up of 19 amino acids. Trimming removed 6 bases at V and 0 bases at J, with 27 bases between. Per germline, CDR1 SEHNR and CDR2 FQNEAQ (reference sequence). The entire variable domain, with the rest obtained from reference TRBV7-9 and TRBJ2-7, is as follows: DTGVSQNPRHKITKRGQNVTFRCDPISEHNRLYWYRQTLGQGPEFLTYFQNEAQLEKSRLLSDRFSAERPKGSFSTLEIQRTEQGDSAMYLCASRHTTLKDRKSSYEQYFGPGTRLTVT.

The V and J genes are TRBV7-6 and TRBJ2-6; D is unclear. Germline assignment: CDR1 SGHVS and CDR2 FNYEAQ. The CDR3 has 16 residues. V shed 6 bases and J shed 0 bases, with 12 bases lying between them. CDR3 loop: CASRDPGYSGANVLTF. CDR3 nucleotides: TGTGCCAGCAGAGACCCCGGTTACTCTGGGGCCAACGTCCTGACTTTC.

This clonotype was found a few times. The V gene is TRBV12-3 or TRBV12-4, the J gene TRBJ1-2; the match to TRBD1 covers 8 bases. With 3 bases clipped from V and 5 bases from J, the junction kept 5 bases outside the gene matches. The CDR3 runs 14 residues. The CDR3 bases are TGTGCCAGCAGTTTCGCGGACAGGGTGTATGGCTACACCTTC. It yields the protein CASSFADRVYGYTF.

V usage is TRBV7-9 and J usage is TRBJ1-6; TRBD1 aligns across 7 bases. The CDR3 contains 14 residues. V shed 0 bases and J 10 bases; nucleotides not matched to a gene: 3. Germline CDR1 is SEHNR and CDR2 is FQNEAQ (reference sequence). CDR3 nucleotide sequence: TGTGCCAGCAGCTTAGCAGGGGGCCCCTCACCCCTCCACTTT. It codes for CASSLAGGPSPLHF. The whole variable domain, filled in from reference TRBV7-9 and TRBJ1-6, reads DTGVSQNPRHKITKRGQNVTFRCDPISEHNRLYWYRQTLGQGPEFLTYFQNEAQLEKSRLLSDRFSAERPKGSFSTLEIQRTEQGDSAMYLCASSLAGGPSPLHFGNGTRLTVT.

Only a few counts were recorded for this clonotype. The V call is TRBV20-1, the J call TRBJ2-2; D uncertain. V gave up 6 bases and J gave up 2 bases, with 16 bases separating them. From germline, CDR1 is DFQATT and CDR2 SNEGSKA (reference sequence). This CDR3 contains 15 residues. CDR3 in amino acids: CSAPRPDLNTGELFF. The CDR3 DNA follows: TGCAGTGCCCCCCGCCCGGATCTAAACACCGGGGAGCTGTTTTTT.

This chain connects TRBV12-3 or TRBV12-4 to TRBJ1-5; no definite D call. This CDR3 comprises 12 residues. The V end lost 9 bases, the J end lost 3 bases, and 9 bases lay between the germline ends. CDR3 coding DNA: TGTGCCAGTGGGTGGGTCAATCAGCCCCAGCATTTT. It yields the protein CASGWVNQPQHF.

The chain couples TRBV20-1 to TRBJ1-2; a possible D gene is TRBD1 (5 bases). CDR3 size: 12 residues. Germline values: CDR1 DFQATT, CDR2 SNEGSKA (reference sequence). With 4 bases removed from V and 4 bases from J, the gap between germline ends came to 10 bases. CDR3 in DNA: TGCAGTGCTACAGGGAGATCCTATGGCTACACCTTC. Its protein is CSATGRSYGYTF.

This clonotype was seen a few times. The rearrangement links TRBV3-1 to TRBJ2-5; 9 bases are a match to TRBD2. The CDR3 has 15 amino acids. Germline-derived CDR1 and CDR2 are LGHDT and YNNKEL (reference sequence). With 5 bases clipped from V and 5 bases from J, the junction kept 9 bases outside the gene matches. CDR3 residues: CASSMRGGLRETQYF. DNA for the CDR3: TGTGCCAGCAGCATGCGGGGGGGGCTCCGGGAGACCCAGTACTTC.

The chain couples TRBV10-3 to TRBJ2-3; 7 nucleotides match TRBD2. The CDR3 has 13 residues. Trimming removed 3 bases from V and 5 bases from J; junction bases left unmatched: 2. Germline values: CDR1 ENHRY, CDR2 SYGVKD. The CDR3 sequence is CAISDREGDTQYF. The CDR3 DNA reads TGTGCCATCAGTGACAGGGAGGGAGATACGCAGTATTTT.

The rearrangement links TRBV12-3 or TRBV12-4 to TRBJ2-7, with D maybe TRBD1 (6 bases). The ends were cut back, 1 base at V and 9 bases at J, with 7 bases in the middle. The CDR3 runs to 11 residues. CDR3 amino acids: CASSLEGGQYF. The DNA of the CDR3 is TGTGCCAGCAGTTTAGAAGGGGGGCAGTACTTC.

This clonotype was found a few times. V and J are TRBV5-6 and TRBJ2-5; 8 bases line up with TRBD2. Germline V gives CDR1 SGHDT, CDR2 YYEEEE. V was clipped by 2 bases and J by 5 bases; unmatched bases: 5. The CDR3 extends over 14 amino acids. The CDR3 loop is CASSFPPGGETQYF. As DNA, the CDR3 is TGTGCCAGCAGCTTCCCCCCGGGGGGGGAGACCCAGTACTTC. Variable domain in full (rest from reference TRBV5-6 and TRBJ2-5): DAGVTQSPTHLIKTRGQQVTLRCSPKSGHDTVSWYQQALGQGPQFIFQYYEEEERQRGNFPDRFSGHQFPNYSSELNVNALLLGDSALYLCASSFPPGGETQYFGPGTRLLVL.

This clonotype was observed a few times. V is TRBV27 and J is TRBJ1-6; D gene unclear. V lost 5 bases and J lost 0, with 5 bases in between. Germline CDR1 and CDR2: MNHEY and SMNVEV (reference sequence). CDR3 length equals 14 residues. DNA for the CDR3: TGTGCCAGCAGTGCAGGCTCCTATAATTCACCCCTCCACTTT. This translates into CASSAGSYNSPLHF.

The genes are TRBV7-2 and TRBJ1-1; a weak D match, TRBD1 (5 bases). Between the trimmed V and J ends, which lost 2 bases and 10 bases, there was a span of 20 bases. CDR3 length: 15 amino acids. Per the germline V gene, CDR1 is SGHTA and CDR2 is FQGNSA. CDR3 sequence: CASSLSAGRGSGAFF. CDR3 bases: TGTGCCAGCAGCTTATCCGCGGGGCGGGGGTCGGGAGCTTTCTTT.

This clonotype came up many times. V gene TRBV7-2 combines with J gene TRBJ2-7, with 7 bases that match TRBD1. With V trimmed by 2 bases and J by 5 bases, 9 bases remained unmatched. The length of the CDR3 is 15 residues. The germline V gene has CDR1 SGHTA and CDR2 FQGNSA. The CDR3 DNA reads as TGTGCCAGCAGCTTAAAGACAGGGAATCTCCACGAGCAGTACTTC. This codes for CASSLKTGNLHEQYF.

This chain connects TRBV3-1 to TRBJ1-5; tentatively, D is TRBD1 (6 bases). This CDR3 spans 15 amino acids. V was clipped by 0 bases and J by 7 bases, with 13 bases between them. Germline-derived CDR1 and CDR2 are LGHDT and YNNKEL (reference sequence). The CDR3 DNA sequence: TGTGCCAGCAGCCAAGATCACAGGGCTGAACAGCCCCAGCATTTT. Amino acids: CASSQDHRAEQPQHF.

This clonotype was counted a few times. J is TRBJ1-2 and V is TRBV20-1; D perhaps matches TRBD1 (5 bases). The CDR3 runs 14 residues. Trimming cost V 3 bases and J 4 bases, with 15 bases left between them. Germline V lookup: CDR1 DFQATT, CDR2 SNEGSKA (reference sequence). The CDR3: CSARQGGGSYGYTF. The CDR3 DNA reads TGCAGTGCTAGGCAGGGTGGGGGTTCCTATGGCTACACCTTC.

This clonotype came up a few times. V and J are TRBV20-1 and TRBJ2-1, with 11 bases that match TRBD2. Germline CDR1 reads DFQATT; CDR2 reads SNEGSKA (reference sequence). The length of the CDR3 is 21 residues. Unmatched junction bases numbered 17, after V lost 1 base and J lost 0 bases. The CDR3, as DNA: TGCAGTGCTAGAGGCCCCGGGACTAGCGGACAGAAAATCCTCTCCTACAATGAGCAGTTCTTC. Translated: CSARGPGTSGQKILSYNEQFF.

The chain couples TRBV19 to TRBJ2-7; D gene ambiguous. V lost 0 bases, J lost 8 bases, and 11 bases lay in between. Germline-derived CDR1 and CDR2 are LNHDA and SQIVND (reference sequence). CDR3 length equals 13 residues. CDR3 residues: CASSIDTQDKQYF. For the CDR3, the DNA is TGTGCCAGTAGTATAGATACCCAGGATAAGCAGTACTTC.

The V gene is TRBV5-1, the J gene TRBJ2-5; a possible D gene is TRBD1 (5 bases). The CDR3 length is 14 residues. Trimming stripped 3 bases from V and 0 bases from J, with 9 bases between. Germline-derived CDR1 and CDR2 are SGHRS and YFSETQ. CDR3 nucleotide sequence: TGCGCCAGCAGCTCGAAGGGGTACCAAGAGACCCAGTACTTC. Its protein product is CASSSKGYQETQYF.

The chain employs TRBV7-2 and TRBJ1-1; D remains ambiguous. Germline V gives CDR1 SGHTA, CDR2 FQGNSA. This CDR3 has 14 amino acids. Trimming took off 1 base at V and 2 bases at J, with 8 bases between the two ends. This CDR3 reads CASSLGRGNTEAFF. DNA of the CDR3: TGTGCCAGCAGCTTAGGTCGGGGTAACACTGAAGCTTTCTTT.

This clonotype was seen a few times. This chain uses TRBV25-1 with TRBJ2-5; TRBD2 aligns across 11 bases. The CDR3 is made up of 13 amino acids. J gave up 2 bases and V 10 bases, and 3 bases lay outside the gene matches. From germline, CDR1 is MGHDK and CDR2 SYGVNS. The DNA for the CDR3 is TGTGCCACCAGACTAGCGGGACAAGAGACCCAGTACTTC. Amino acids: CATRLAGQETQYF.

The gene calls are TRBV10-3 and TRBJ2-5; 7 bases map to TRBD1. CDR1 is ENHRY and CDR2 is SYGVKD in the germline V gene. This CDR3 comprises 13 residues. Trimming at V came to 8 bases and at J to 2 bases, leaving 5 bases not matched to a gene. This CDR3 is CAIRDSVQETQYF. CDR3 bases: TGTGCCATCCGGGACAGCGTACAAGAGACCCAGTACTTC.

V and J are TRBV6-6 and TRBJ1-2; D gene uncertain. V lost 2 bases, J lost 8 bases, and 12 bases lay in between. Germline V gene lookup returns CDR1 MNHNY and CDR2 SVGAGI (reference sequence). This CDR3 contains 13 residues. The CDR3 protein is CASSYTEEGGYTF. The CDR3 DNA follows: TGTGCCAGCAGTTACACCGAAGAAGGGGGCTACACCTTC.

This clonotype showed up many times. V and J are TRBV4-3 and TRBJ1-1; possibly TRBD1 for D (5 bases). CDR1 is LGHNA and CDR2 is YSLEER in the germline V gene. Trimming cost V 0 bases and J 6 bases, with 11 bases left between them. There are 14 residues in the CDR3. Here the CDR3 reads CASSQDSKGSEAFF. CDR3 bases: TGCGCCAGCAGCCAAGATTCAAAGGGGTCTGAAGCTTTCTTT.

This chain uses TRBV7-9 with TRBJ2-3; D remains ambiguous. With 5 bases removed from V and 1 base from J, the gap between germline ends came to 16 bases. The germline V gene encodes CDR1 SEHNR and CDR2 FQNEAQ (reference sequence). This CDR3 is built from 16 residues. Here the CDR3 DNA reads TGTGCCAGCAGCCTAACCCGGGTTAAGGGCACAGATACGCAGTATTTT. The encoded protein is CASSLTRVKGTDTQYF.

This sequence joins TRBV7-8 and TRBJ1-6, with D perhaps matching TRBD1 (6 bases). Germline values: CDR1 SGHVS, CDR2 FQNEAQ. The CDR3 is 16 amino acids. With 1 base removed from V and 2 bases from J, the gap between germline ends came to 9 bases. The CDR3 DNA is TGTGCCAGCAGCTTAGGACAGGCACCCTATAATTCACCCCTCCACTTT. Amino acid sequence: CASSLGQAPYNSPLHF.

The chain has TRBV12-3 or TRBV12-4 and TRBJ1-5, with D possibly being TRBD1 (5 bases). This CDR3 contains 14 residues. Trimming left V 7 bases short and J 5 bases short, with 15 bases between. The CDR3 loop is CASTLGTGYQPQHF. In DNA, the CDR3 is TGTGCCAGCACCCTGGGGACGGGATATCAGCCCCAGCATTTT.

In this sample, this clonotype turned up a few times. The chain employs TRBV6-1 and TRBJ2-2, with a tentative D call TRBD1 (6 bases). CDR1 is MNHNS and CDR2 is SASEGT in the germline V gene. The CDR3 extends over 14 amino acids. V lost 4 bases to trimming and J lost 3 bases, with 9 bases between them. In DNA form, the CDR3 reads TGTGCCAGCAGTGTCAGGGGTTACACCGGGGAGCTGTTTTTT. It codes for CASSVRGYTGELFF.